This T cell receptor beta chain was documented in a study of shared T cell receptors in the human thymus. Sequenced by immunoSEQ multiplex PCR; TCRdb stores in-frame clones only, minus some. The sample lists approximately 490,000 clones, around 78% occurring once. The CDR3 is made up of 16 amino acids. The J segment lost 7 bases and the V segment lost 0 bases, leaving 5 bases of the junction unmatched. Germline lookup yields CDR1 LGHNA and CDR2 YNFKEQ. This sample also appeared in a second study, on human thymus T cells. That paper adds: Thymus specimens were resections from corrective heart surgery. Across thymic and blood repertoires, the usage of V and J genes appeared to be biased.

V and J are TRBV4-2 and TRBJ2-1, with TRBD2 matching 11 bases. The clonotype comes from a boy under two years old with a congenital heart defect. The sequenced sample consisted of thymocytes. CDR3 loop: CASSQDEASGRNEQFF. The CDR3, as DNA: TGTGCCAGCAGCCAAGATGAGGCTAGCGGGAGGAATGAGCAGTTCTTC.